This passage covers 10 T cell receptor beta chains from one sample sequenced in a study of blood T cell repertoires in COVID-19. Sequenced by immunoSEQ multiplex PCR; TCRdb stores in-frame clones only, minus some. The sample has roughly 200,000 clones, around four fifths seen once. Specimen: PBMCs or T cells enriched from blood (not recorded which). Receptors originate from a man aged 40-50 years who had recovered from COVID-19.

The gene calls are TRBV5-1 and TRBJ1-1; D is unresolved. Germline V gene sequence: CDR1 SGHRS, CDR2 YFSETQ. V was cut by 4 bases and J by 3 bases, with 13 bases left in between. There are 14 residues in the CDR3. The CDR3 region has the DNA TGCGCCAGCAGCCCCGGCGGGGAGGACACTGAAGCTTTCTTT. Amino acids: CASSPGGEDTEAFF. Full variable domain (missing parts from reference TRBV5-1 and TRBJ1-1): KAGVTQTPRYLIKTRGQQVTLSCSPISGHRSVSWYQQTPGQGLQFLFEYFSETQRNKGNFPGRFSGRQFSNSRSEMNVSTLELGDSALYLCASSPGGEDTEAFFGQGTRLTVV.

The chain employs TRBV6-5 and TRBJ1-5; D gene uncertain. Trimming removed 2 bases from V and 6 bases from J, with 11 bases in between. The V gene's germline CDR1 is MNHEY and CDR2 SVGAGI. The CDR3 length is 14 residues. DNA of the CDR3: TGTGCCAGCAGTTACGACATAAGCGGTCAGCCCCAGCATTTT. The encoded protein is CASSYDISGQPQHF.

This clone was seen more than once but under ten times. The DNA of the CDR3 is TGTGCCAGCAGCCCCGGGACAGAGAAAAATGAAAAACTGTTTTTT. Its protein is CASSPGTEKNEKLFF. This chain connects TRBV9 to TRBJ1-4; 7 bases fit TRBD1. The CDR3 extends over 15 amino acids. V dropped 4 bases and J dropped 5; count of bases not matched to a gene: 8. From germline, CDR1 is SGDLS and CDR2 YYNGEE.

This chain links TRBV24-1 with TRBJ1-2; D is perhaps TRBD1 (6 bases). Germline V gene data show CDR1 as KGHDR and CDR2 as SFDVKD. The CDR3 is 14 residues long. V shed 2 bases and J shed 1 base, with 7 bases lying between them. CDR3 protein: CATSDSGVNYGYTF. CDR3 in DNA: TGTGCCACCAGTGATTCAGGGGTTAACTATGGCTACACCTTC.

This sequence joins TRBV28 and TRBJ2-7; 11 nucleotides agree with TRBD2. Germline CDR1 is MDHEN and CDR2 is SYDVKM. After removal of 6 bases from V and 2 bases from J, the junction contained 6 bases not matched to a gene. This CDR3 spans 15 amino acids. In DNA, the CDR3 is TGTGCCAGCAGAACGGGACTAGCGGCAACCTACGAGCAGTACTTC. This sequence encodes CASRTGLAATYEQYF.

The chain combines TRBV7-3 with TRBJ2-1; D might be TRBD1 (5 bases). The CDR3 extends over 15 amino acids. Trimming shortened V by 4 bases and J by 10 bases, and 20 bases separated the two germline ends. The germline CDR1 and CDR2 sequences are SGHTA and FQGTGA. CDR3 DNA sequence: TGTGCCAGCAGCTCGCCCCAGGGTAGCTTTAAGGAGCAGTTCTTC. Translating gives CASSSPQGSFKEQFF.

In DNA, the CDR3 is TGTGCCAGCGGAAGACAGGGTTCGAACACTGAAGCTTTCTTT. Its translation is CASGRQGSNTEAFF. V and J are TRBV28 and TRBJ1-1; 7 bases are a match to TRBD1. The J segment lost 1 base and the V segment lost 8 bases, leaving 7 bases of the junction unmatched. This CDR3 region has 14 residues. Germline lookup yields CDR1 MDHEN and CDR2 SYDVKM. Based on the CDR3 plus reference TRBV28 and TRBJ1-1, the full variable domain is DVKVTQSSRYLVKRTGEKVFLECVQDMDHENMFWYRQDPGLGLRLIYFSYDVKMKEKGDIPEGYSVSREKKERFSLILESASTNQTSMYLCASGRQGSNTEAFFGQGTRLTVV.

The chain links TRBV19 to TRBJ1-4, with 10 nucleotides matching TRBD1. CDR1 and CDR2 from the germline V gene are LNHDA and SQIVND (reference sequence). V shed 7 bases, J shed 4 bases, and the junction held 12 bases outside the gene matches. The CDR3 is made up of 17 amino acids. CDR3 in DNA: TGTGCCAGTACCAGTCACGACAGGGGGCTTGGTAATGAAAAACTGTTTTTT. This encodes CASTSHDRGLGNEKLFF.

The chain couples TRBV9 to TRBJ1-2; D is undetermined. Germline V gives CDR1 SGDLS, CDR2 YYNGEE. Trimming took off 3 bases at V and 10 bases at J, with 10 bases between the two ends. The CDR3 is 11 residues long. CDR3 region: CASSGNSPYTF. The CDR3 bases are TGTGCCAGCAGCGGAAACAGCCCCTACACCTTC. The variable domain in full, with the rest retrieved from reference TRBV9 and TRBJ1-2, is DSGVTQTPKHLITATGQRVTLRCSPRSGDLSVYWYQQSLDQGLQFLIQYYNGEERAKGNILERFSAQQFPDLHSELNLSSLELGDSALYFCASSGNSPYTFGSGTRLTVV.

This clone appeared a few times. The CDR3 sequence is CASSQERTSGIYTGELFF. In nucleotides, the CDR3 is TGCGCCAGCAGCCAGGAGAGGACTAGCGGGATATATACCGGGGAGCTGTTTTTT. The chain employs TRBV4-1 and TRBJ2-2; 12 bases are shared with TRBD2. This CDR3 region has 18 residues. With V trimmed by 3 bases and J by 5 bases, 10 bases remained unmatched. Per the germline V gene, CDR1 is MGHRA and CDR2 is YSYEKL.